This T cell receptor (beta chain) was documented in a study of identical twins. Study outcomes and limitations: Some out-of-frame alpha sequences were shared by twins, and these showed excess low generation probability. Twins showed weaker excess sharing in their beta out-of-frame sequences. Invariant populations such as MAIT and iNKT cells could partly muddle zero-insertion analyses. Abundant beta clonotypes from cord blood bore fewer insertions; memory repertoires lacked this pattern.

As regards this clonotype: Antigen unknown.

TCRdb fed the 5' RACE reads into MiXCR, producing one record per CDR3 protein. The sample includes hundreds of thousands of distinct CDR3 sequences, over 8.5% of them seen just once. This sample also belongs to another study, concerning yellow fever vaccine responses in identical twins.

The sample was PBMCs. The clonotype was recovered from a woman under 30 in good health.

CDR3 DNA: TGTGCCAGCTCACCATCGTTCGGACAACTCAATCAGCCCCAGCATTTT. The encoded protein is CASSPSFGQLNQPQHF. The chain couples TRBV18 to TRBJ1-5; a possible D gene is TRBD1 (5 bases). V lost 2 bases and J 3 bases, leaving 14 bases between the germline ends. This CDR3 region has 16 residues. Germline V lookup: CDR1 KGHSH, CDR2 LQKENI.